The 30 T cell receptor beta chains in this list originate from one sample, sequenced in a study of shared clonotypes between healthy human individuals. The repertoire was sequenced with immunoSEQ multiplex PCR; TCRdb's copy has only in-frame clones and lacks some. The sample comprises more than 1 million clones, approximately 80% of which are singletons, and roughly 0.56% rests with the top ten. Sequencing was carried out using memory CD4+ T cells from PBMCs. Subset described: CD45RA-negative fraction. These receptor sequences come from a man between 18 and 35 years old in good health. Some clones in this sample may be carry-over from other donors' samples.

The V and J genes are TRBV30 and TRBJ1-6; D is unclear. The CDR3 has 11 residues. V dropped 2 bases and J dropped 10 bases, with 6 bases sitting between them. Germline loops: CDR1 GTSNPN, CDR2 SVGIG (reference sequence). The DNA of the CDR3 is TGTGCCTGGAGTAGATGGTCACCCCTCCACTTT. This translates into CAWSRWSPLHF.

The rearrangement links TRBV6-5 to TRBJ2-1; 9 nucleotides agree with TRBD1. V lost 3 bases, J lost 4 bases, and 4 bases stayed unmatched. Germline V gene sequence: CDR1 MNHEY, CDR2 SVGAGI. This CDR3 spans 15 amino acids. This CDR3 is CASSYSGTGYNEQFF. The CDR3 region has the DNA TGTGCCAGCAGTTATTCCGGGACAGGGTACAATGAGCAGTTCTTC.

About this clone: This could be a read error, since a much larger clone is one nucleotide away. V and J are TRBV13 and TRBJ2-3; D is uncertain. Germline CDR1 reads PRHDT; CDR2 reads FYEKMQ (reference sequence). The CDR3 length is 11 residues. V was clipped by 3 bases and J by 6 bases, with 4 bases between them. CDR3 bases: TGTGCCAGCAGCTTCAGGGATACGCAGTATTTT. This codes for CASSFRDTQYF.

This clone was found once. This chain uses TRBV2 with TRBJ1-1, with D perhaps TRBD1 (5 bases). Germline V gene lookup returns CDR1 SNHLY and CDR2 FYNNEI. The CDR3 consists of 13 residues. Trimming left V 4 bases short and J 7 bases short, with 13 bases between. The CDR3 coding sequence is TGTGCCAGCAGTGGTTCCCGGGGCCTTGAAGCTTTCTTT. Translation: CASSGSRGLEAFF.

This clone was recorded once. V is TRBV18 and J is TRBJ1-4; D is perhaps TRBD1 (5 bases). V lost 3 bases and J 6 bases, leaving 14 bases between the germline ends. The CDR3 spans 15 residues. Germline V gene lookup returns CDR1 KGHSH and CDR2 LQKENI. The CDR3 sequence: CASSPEGLPHEKLFF. The CDR3 DNA follows: TGTGCCAGCTCACCGGAGGGGCTCCCTCATGAAAAACTGTTTTTT. Full variable domain (outside the CDR3, taken from reference TRBV18 and TRBJ1-4): NAGVMQNPRHLVRRRGQEARLRCSPMKGHSHVYWYRQLPEEGLKFMVYLQKENIIDESGMPKERFSAEFPKEGPSILRIQQVVRGDSAAYFCASSPEGLPHEKLFFGSGTQLSVL.

This clone was recorded a few times. V usage is TRBV7-6 and J usage is TRBJ1-2; D is unresolved. Trimming shortened V by 1 base and J by 6 bases, and 12 bases separated the two germline ends. This CDR3 is 14 amino acids long. Germline V CDR1 and CDR2: SGHVS, FNYEAQ. CDR3 coding DNA: TGTGCCAGCAGCTTAGATTTCCAAGGTGATGGCTACACCTTC. Its translation is CASSLDFQGDGYTF. The full variable domain, with the rest looked up from reference TRBV7-6 and TRBJ1-2, is GAGVSQSPRYKVTKRGQDVALRCDPISGHVSLYWYRQALGQGPEFLTYFNYEAQQDKSGLPNDRFSAERPEGSISTLTIQRTEQRDSAMYRCASSLDFQGDGYTFGSGTRLTVV.

The V call is TRBV6-1, the J call TRBJ2-5, with a weak D call TRBD2 (5 bases). The CDR3 loop spans 14 amino acids. The germline gives CDR1 MNHNS, CDR2 SASEGT. Trimming removed 1 base at V and 4 bases at J, with 10 bases between. The CDR3 sequence: CASSEGLRVETQYF. CDR3 bases: TGTGCCAGCAGTGAAGGGCTGCGGGTAGAGACCCAGTACTTC.

The chain is built from TRBV11-3 and TRBJ2-1, with 13 bases fitting TRBD2. Trimming took 5 bases from V and 9 from J; bases not matched to a gene: 10. The CDR3 has 16 residues. Germline V gene data show CDR1 as SGHNT and CDR2 as YENEEA. The CDR3 reads CASSLGTSGTGGEQFF. The DNA of the CDR3 is TGTGCCAGCAGCCTAGGGACTAGCGGGACCGGGGGTGAGCAGTTCTTC. Full variable domain (missing parts from reference TRBV11-3 and TRBJ2-1): EAGVVQSPRYKIIEKKQPVAFWCNPISGHNTLYWYLQNLGQGPELLIRYENEEAVDDSQLPKDRFSAERLKGVDSTLKIQPAELGDSAVYLCASSLGTSGTGGEQFFGPGTRLTVL.

The chain combines TRBV5-1 with TRBJ2-3; 9 bases line up with TRBD2. The trim removed 1 base at V and 0 bases at J, leaving 6 bases unmatched. The CDR3 covers 17 residues. Germline CDR1 reads SGHRS; CDR2 reads YFSETQ. CDR3 residues: CASSLFLAGFSTDTQYF. For the CDR3, the DNA is TGCGCCAGCAGCTTGTTCCTAGCGGGATTTAGCACAGATACGCAGTATTTT.

This clone was recorded only once. The chain carries TRBV4-2 and TRBJ2-7; D may be TRBD1 (6 bases). Trimming removed 4 bases from V and 4 bases from J, with 23 bases in between. CDR3 length: 17 amino acids. The V gene's germline CDR1 is LGHNA and CDR2 YNFKEQ. The CDR3 nucleotides read TGTGCCAGCAGCCCAGTAAAGGGGGACCCCCCGAGATACGAGCAGTACTTC. Protein product: CASSPVKGDPPRYEQYF.

This clone was found a few times. The chain links TRBV11-2 to TRBJ1-2; 8 nucleotides agree with TRBD1. Germline V gene sequence: CDR1 SGHAT, CDR2 FQNNGV. The V and J ends lost 4 bases and 7 bases, in that order; junction bases with no gene match: 11. The CDR3 is 15 amino acids. The CDR3 DNA is TGTGCCAGCAGCTATGAGTGGACAGGGCGGATTGGCTACACCTTC. Its protein product is CASSYEWTGRIGYTF.

As for this clone: Other nucleotide sequences in the sample specify the same CDR3. V and J are TRBV20-1 and TRBJ2-1; no clear D gene. Germline V CDR1 and CDR2: DFQATT, SNEGSKA (reference sequence). This CDR3 contains 10 residues. V was clipped by 3 bases and J by 4 bases, with 1 base between them. DNA for the CDR3: TGCAGTGCTAGTTACAATGAGCAGTTCTTC. This codes for CSASYNEQFF.

CDR3 protein: CASSDSAGRVAFF. In DNA, the CDR3 is TGTGCCAGCAGTGACTCAGCGGGCAGGGTAGCTTTCTTT. The chain has TRBV6-4 and TRBJ1-1, with D perhaps matching TRBD1 (5 bases). Trimming took 0 bases from V and 10 from J, leaving 12 bases between them. The length of the CDR3 is 13 residues. Germline CDR1 reads MRHNA; CDR2 reads SNTAGT.

Worth noting for this clone: At one end the junction does not follow the germline gene, possibly because of a read error. CDR3 region: CASSYSPEPGIF. The CDR3 DNA follows: TGTGCCAGCAGTTACTCGCCGGAGCCAGGGATCTTC. The chain combines TRBV6-6 with TRBJ2-1; a possible D gene is TRBD1 (5 bases). The CDR3 totals 12 residues. Germline loops: CDR1 MNHNY, CDR2 SVGAGI (reference sequence).

This clone was observed once. The V and J genes are TRBV18 and TRBJ1-2, with TRBD1 as a possible D gene (6 bases). This CDR3 spans 15 amino acids. The V gene's germline CDR1 is KGHSH and CDR2 LQKENI. Trimming removed 2 bases from V and 2 bases from J, with 12 bases in between. CDR3 residues: CASSPSQTGNYGYTF. CDR3 sequence (DNA): TGTGCCAGCTCACCATCGCAGACAGGCAACTATGGCTACACCTTC.

This sequence joins TRBV5-1 and TRBJ2-5; 12 nucleotides match TRBD2. Germline CDR1 SGHRS, CDR2 YFSETQ. The J segment lost 1 base and the V segment lost 4 bases, leaving 5 bases of the junction unmatched. The CDR3 spans 16 residues. The CDR3 region is CASSLLAGGIQETQYF. CDR3 sequence (DNA): TGCGCCAGCAGCCTACTAGCGGGAGGCATCCAAGAGACCCAGTACTTC.

The chain's CDR3 is CASSTEGYSFGNTIYF. CDR3 bases: TGTGCCAGCAGCACCGAAGGATACAGCTTTGGAAACACCATATATTTT. The V gene is TRBV7-9, the J gene TRBJ1-3, with D unresolved. The V gene lost 5 bases and the J gene lost 3 bases, with 17 bases spanning the gap. Per germline, CDR1 SEHNR and CDR2 FQNEAQ (reference sequence). The CDR3 is 16 amino acids.

This rearrangement joins TRBV28 to TRBJ2-7; 10 positions match TRBD1. There are 16 residues in the CDR3. Trimming at V came to 7 bases and at J to 0 bases, leaving 9 bases not matched to a gene. Germline values: CDR1 MDHEN, CDR2 SYDVKM. The CDR3 loop is CASNGQGVPSSYEQYF. CDR3 DNA sequence: TGTGCCAGCAATGGACAGGGGGTCCCTTCCTCCTACGAGCAGTACTTC.

CDR3 loop: CASSAGTSGRDTQYF. The CDR3 DNA sequence: TGTGCCAGCAGCGCCGGGACTAGCGGGAGAGATACGCAGTATTTT. The gene calls are TRBV5-4 and TRBJ2-3; TRBD2 matches 14 bases. With V trimmed by 4 bases and J by 5 bases, 3 bases remained unmatched. Germline assignment: CDR1 SGHNT and CDR2 YYREEE (reference sequence). There are 15 residues in the CDR3.

The rearrangement joins TRBV5-4 to TRBJ2-3; TRBD1 is a possible D gene (6 bases). V was shortened by 4 bases and J by 0 bases, with 15 bases between the two germline ends. Per the germline V gene, CDR1 is SGHNT and CDR2 is YYREEE (reference sequence). The CDR3 runs to 16 residues. The CDR3 bases are TGTGCCAGCAGCCTAAAGGGCAGGGGAAGCACAGATACGCAGTATTTT. Residues: CASSLKGRGSTDTQYF.

This clone was seen once. The chain recombines TRBV18 with TRBJ2-1, with D unclear. Germline V gene data show CDR1 as KGHSH and CDR2 as LQKENI. The CDR3 consists of 12 residues. Trimming shortened V by 3 bases and J by 8 bases, and 8 bases separated the two germline ends. The CDR3 is CASSPREHEQFF. CDR3 DNA: TGTGCCAGCTCACCGCGCGAACATGAGCAGTTCTTC.

J is TRBJ1-2 and V is TRBV6-5, with D uncertain. Trimming left V 4 bases short and J 2 bases short, with 8 bases between. The CDR3 is made up of 13 amino acids. CDR1 is MNHEY and CDR2 is SVGAGI in the germline V gene. CDR3 loop: CASSFDENYGYTF. CDR3 in DNA: TGTGCCAGCAGTTTCGACGAGAACTATGGCTACACCTTC.

The chain recombines TRBV28 with TRBJ2-7; tentative D call: TRBD2 (6 bases). Germline V gene sequence: CDR1 MDHEN, CDR2 SYDVKM. V lost 3 bases, J lost 7 bases, and 16 bases lay in between. The CDR3 spans 14 residues. CDR3 protein: CASSFPGTPWEQYF. The CDR3 coding sequence is TGTGCCAGCAGTTTCCCGGGGACTCCGTGGGAGCAGTACTTC.

This clone appeared a few times. The J gene is TRBJ2-3, the V gene TRBV9; possible D gene TRBD2, 5 bases. V dropped 3 bases and J dropped 3 bases, with 14 bases sitting between them. The CDR3 is 15 amino acids. Germline V CDR1 and CDR2: SGDLS, YYNGEE. CDR3: CASSESPRETDTQYF. The CDR3, as DNA: TGTGCCAGCAGCGAGAGCCCCCGGGAAACAGATACGCAGTATTTT.

This clone was counted between two and nine times. The chain recombines TRBV11-2 with TRBJ2-7; 7 bases are shared with TRBD1. Germline-derived CDR1 and CDR2 are SGHAT and FQNNGV. V trimming: 5 bases; J trimming: 5 bases; junction bases outside the gene matches: 12. The CDR3 sequence is 15 residues long. The CDR3 loop reads CASSPYRQGDNEQYF. The CDR3 DNA reads TGTGCCAGCAGCCCCTACAGACAGGGTGACAACGAGCAGTACTTC.

Details on this clone: The same CDR3 also results from other DNA sequences found in this sample. This chain connects TRBV28 to TRBJ2-7; 12 bases match TRBD2. Looked up from germline, CDR1 is MDHEN and CDR2 is SYDVKM. Trimming at V came to 5 bases and at J to 4 bases, leaving 3 bases not matched to a gene. CDR3 size: 14 residues. The CDR3 DNA follows: TGTGCCAGCAGTAGACTAGCGGGAGCGTACGAGCAGTACTTC. This sequence encodes CASSRLAGAYEQYF.

This clone was recorded once. V gene TRBV29-1 combines with J gene TRBJ2-3; TRBD1 agrees at 7 bases. CDR1 and CDR2 (germline): SQVTM, ANQGSEA. Trimming cost V 5 bases and J 2 bases; bases outside gene matches: 4. CDR3 length equals 13 residues. CDR3 region: CSVPEGATDTQYF. The CDR3, as DNA: TGCAGCGTTCCCGAGGGGGCCACAGATACGCAGTATTTT.

The chain joins TRBV7-9 to TRBJ1-2; 8 bases match TRBD1. The germline V gene has CDR1 SEHNR and CDR2 FQNEAQ (reference sequence). The CDR3 covers 15 residues. V was pared by 1 base and J by 4 bases, with 5 bases of the junction left unmatched. This CDR3 reads CASSLEAGGGYGYTF. CDR3 coding DNA: TGTGCCAGCAGCTTAGAAGCAGGGGGCGGCTATGGCTACACCTTC.

As for this clone: This CDR3 is also generated by other DNA sequences in the sample. The chain recombines TRBV7-9 with TRBJ2-7; no firm D call. Trimming pared 4 bases from V and 2 bases from J, leaving 6 bases between. Looked up from germline, CDR1 is SEHNR and CDR2 is FQNEAQ (reference sequence). The CDR3 has 12 residues. CDR3 DNA sequence: TGTGCCAGCAGCTCAGTAGCCTACGAGCAGTACTTC. Encoded protein: CASSSVAYEQYF.

This chain connects TRBV10-3 to TRBJ2-2; 16 bases fit TRBD2. With V trimmed by 5 bases and J by 10 bases, 7 bases remained unmatched. Germline values: CDR1 ENHRY, CDR2 SYGVKD. This CDR3 is built from 16 residues. This CDR3 reads CAISPGLAGGLEELFF. The CDR3 DNA follows: TGTGCCATCAGTCCGGGACTAGCGGGGGGGTTGGAGGAGCTGTTTTTT.